Below, 10 T cell receptor beta chains from the same sample are listed, as sequenced in a study of identifying expanded T cells in peripheral blood. TCRdb's table, derived via immunoSEQ multiplex PCR, lists solely in-frame clones and lacks some. The sample records 55,000 to 60,000 clones, about nine tenths being singletons. The source material was blood. The receptors were sampled from a person aged 18 to 70 in good health.

The chain combines TRBV7-9 with TRBJ2-7; 7 nucleotides match TRBD2. The CDR3 sequence is 15 residues long. Unmatched junction bases numbered 13, after V lost 5 bases and J lost 6 bases. Germline CDR1 is SEHNR and CDR2 is FQNEAQ (reference sequence). The CDR3 loop reads CASSPRGGRWSEQYF. The CDR3 DNA sequence: TGTGCCAGCAGCCCTCGGGGCGGGAGATGGAGCGAGCAGTACTTC.

This clone has a single count. The chain combines TRBV30 with TRBJ1-2; D is undetermined. The V gene lost 1 base and the J gene lost 6 bases, with 9 bases spanning the gap. The CDR3 spans 12 residues. CDR1 GTSNPN and CDR2 SVGIG come from the germline V gene (reference sequence). The DNA of the CDR3 is TGTGCCTGGAGTGGAGGGAAAGATGGCTACACCTTC. This gives the protein CAWSGGKDGYTF.

J is TRBJ1-2 and V is TRBV19; the match to TRBD1 covers 11 bases. CDR3 length: 16 residues. J lost 4 bases, V lost 0 bases, and 4 bases had no gene match. The germline V gene has CDR1 LNHDA and CDR2 SQIVND (reference sequence). For the CDR3, the DNA is TGTGCCAGTAGTATAGAAGGGACAGGGGGTCTCTATGGCTACACCTTC. Protein sequence: CASSIEGTGGLYGYTF.

The rearrangement joins TRBV5-1 to TRBJ1-1; D is unresolved. Between the trimmed V and J ends, which lost 2 bases and 0 bases, there was a span of 8 bases. The CDR3 sequence is 14 residues long. Germline values: CDR1 SGHRS, CDR2 YFSETQ. The CDR3 nucleotides read TGCGCCAGCAGCTTAGGCACCATGAACACTGAAGCTTTCTTT. It specifies CASSLGTMNTEAFF.

V usage is TRBV5-6 and J usage is TRBJ2-3; D perhaps matches TRBD2 (6 bases). The CDR3 has 15 amino acids. Germline lookup yields CDR1 SGHDT and CDR2 YYEEEE. Trimming cost V 4 bases and J 0 bases, with 12 bases left between them. In DNA, the CDR3 is TGTGCCAGCAGCAATATAGCGGCTAGCACAGATACGCAGTATTTT. This sequence encodes CASSNIAASTDTQYF. Full variable domain (remainder filled in from reference TRBV5-6 and TRBJ2-3): DAGVTQSPTHLIKTRGQQVTLRCSPKSGHDTVSWYQQALGQGPQFIFQYYEEEERQRGNFPDRFSGHQFPNYSSELNVNALLLGDSALYLCASSNIAASTDTQYFGPGTRLTVL.

This sequence joins TRBV9 and TRBJ2-1, with 7 bases identical to TRBD2. Trimming removed 0 bases from V and 4 bases from J; junction bases left unmatched: 4. This CDR3 spans 15 amino acids. CDR1 and CDR2 (germline): SGDLS, YYNGEE. Here the CDR3 reads CASSVGGSRYNEQFF. The DNA for the CDR3 is TGTGCCAGCAGCGTAGGCGGGAGTAGGTACAATGAGCAGTTCTTC.

This clone turned up a few times. The final CDR3 position lacks the conserved phenylalanine or tryptophan, pointing to a likely read error. The DNA is left out, because the CDR3 cannot be placed on it with certainty; the CDR3 is given as TCRdb lists it. The J gene is TRBJ2-7, the V gene TRBV7-8. The CDR3 length equals 13 residues, ends included. Germline lookup yields CDR1 SGHVS and CDR2 FQNEAQ. The CDR3 sequence: CASSLVMGPGLSL.

CDR3 nucleotide sequence: TGTGCCAGCAGTGAAGAGGGGCGGGGGCTTGGACTGTTTTTT. Residues: CASSEEGRGLGLFF. This sequence joins TRBV2 and TRBJ1-4; TRBD1 might be the D (6 bases). Between the trimmed V and J ends, which lost 1 base and 13 bases, there was a span of 16 bases. The germline gives CDR1 SNHLY, CDR2 FYNNEI. This CDR3 comprises 14 residues.

The V call is TRBV4-2, the J call TRBJ2-1; D gene unclear. CDR3 length: 16 residues. Trimming pared 3 bases from V and 1 base from J, leaving 13 bases between. Germline V gene data show CDR1 as LGHNA and CDR2 as YNFKEQ. The chain's CDR3 is CASSHPRQGSYNEQFF. CDR3 coding DNA: TGTGCCAGCAGCCATCCCCGTCAAGGGTCCTACAATGAGCAGTTCTTC.

The rearrangement links TRBV6-4 to TRBJ2-3; 9 bases line up with TRBD2. Looked up from germline, CDR1 is MRHNA and CDR2 is SNTAGT. The CDR3 runs 16 residues. Losses at the gene ends were 2 bases for V and 2 bases for J; bases not matched to a gene: 5. DNA for the CDR3: TGTGCCAGCAGTGACCCTAGCGGGGCCGCCACAGATACGCAGTATTTT. The encoded protein is CASSDPSGAATDTQYF.